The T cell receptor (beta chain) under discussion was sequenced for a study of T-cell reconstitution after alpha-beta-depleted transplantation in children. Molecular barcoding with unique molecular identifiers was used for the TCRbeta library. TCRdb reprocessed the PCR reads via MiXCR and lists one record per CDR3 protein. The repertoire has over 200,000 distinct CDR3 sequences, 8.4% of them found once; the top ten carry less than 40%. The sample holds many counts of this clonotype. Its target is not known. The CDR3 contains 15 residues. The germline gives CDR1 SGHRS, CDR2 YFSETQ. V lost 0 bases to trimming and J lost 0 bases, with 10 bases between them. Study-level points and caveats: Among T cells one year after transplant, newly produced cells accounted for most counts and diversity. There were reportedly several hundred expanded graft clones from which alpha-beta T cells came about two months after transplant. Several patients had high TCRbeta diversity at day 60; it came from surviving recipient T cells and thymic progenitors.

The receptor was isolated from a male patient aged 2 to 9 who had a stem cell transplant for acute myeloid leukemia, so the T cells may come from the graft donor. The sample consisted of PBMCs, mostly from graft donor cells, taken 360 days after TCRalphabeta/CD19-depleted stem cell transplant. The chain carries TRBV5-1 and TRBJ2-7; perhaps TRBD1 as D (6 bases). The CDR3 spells CASSLGQVGSYEQYV. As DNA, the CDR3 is TGCGCCAGCAGCTTGGGACAGGTCGGCTCCTACGAGCAGTACGTC.